The TCR beta chain under discussion was sequenced for a study of blood T cell repertoires in COVID-19. Some clones are missing from TCRdb's copy, which holds only in-frame ones; the method was immunoSEQ multiplex PCR. The top ten hold over 2.5% of the sample, which has about 88,000 clones, approximately 90% seen once. The sequence derives from an elderly woman with acute or convalescent COVID-19. The sequencing sample was made of peripheral blood.

For the CDR3, the DNA is TGTGCCAGCAGCCACCTAGCGACGATCACCGGGGAGCTGTTTTTT. Residues: CASSHLATITGELFF. This chain connects TRBV6-5 to TRBJ2-2, with D possibly TRBD2 on 6 matching bases. This CDR3 contains 15 residues. Trimming cost V 6 bases and J 4 bases, with 15 bases left between them. Germline V CDR1 and CDR2: MNHEY, SVGAGI.